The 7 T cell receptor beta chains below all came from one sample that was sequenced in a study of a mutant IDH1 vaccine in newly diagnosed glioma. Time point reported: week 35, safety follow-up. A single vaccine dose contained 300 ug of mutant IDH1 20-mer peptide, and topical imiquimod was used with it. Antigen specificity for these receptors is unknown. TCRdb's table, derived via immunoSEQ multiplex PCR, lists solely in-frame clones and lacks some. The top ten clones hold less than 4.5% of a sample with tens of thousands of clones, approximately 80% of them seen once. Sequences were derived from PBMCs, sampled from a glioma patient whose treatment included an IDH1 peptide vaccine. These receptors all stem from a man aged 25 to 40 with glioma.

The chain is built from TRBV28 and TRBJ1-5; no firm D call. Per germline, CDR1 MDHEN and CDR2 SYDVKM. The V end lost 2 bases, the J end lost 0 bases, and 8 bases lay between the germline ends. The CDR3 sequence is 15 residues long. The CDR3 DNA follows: TGTGCCAGCAGTTTACGACAATCTAGCAATCAGCCCCAGCATTTT. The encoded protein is CASSLRQSSNQPQHF. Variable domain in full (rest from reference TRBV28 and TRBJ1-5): DVKVTQSSRYLVKRTGEKVFLECVQDMDHENMFWYRQDPGLGLRLIYFSYDVKMKEKGDIPEGYSVSREKKERFSLILESASTNQTSMYLCASSLRQSSNQPQHFGDGTRLSIL.

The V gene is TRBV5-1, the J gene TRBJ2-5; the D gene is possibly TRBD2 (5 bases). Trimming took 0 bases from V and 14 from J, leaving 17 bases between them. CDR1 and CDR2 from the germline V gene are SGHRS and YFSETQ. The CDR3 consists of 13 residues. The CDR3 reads CASSLDARRGGYF. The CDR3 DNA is TGCGCCAGCAGCTTGGATGCGCGGCGAGGAGGATACTTC.

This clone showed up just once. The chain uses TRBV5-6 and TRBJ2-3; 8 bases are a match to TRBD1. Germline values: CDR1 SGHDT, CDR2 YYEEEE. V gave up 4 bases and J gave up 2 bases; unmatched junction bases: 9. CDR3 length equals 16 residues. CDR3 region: CASSRKGTGYTDTQYF. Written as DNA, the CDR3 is TGTGCCAGCAGCCGCAAGGGGACAGGATACACAGATACGCAGTATTTT.

This chain's CDR3 is CASSLGQGGTDTQYF. In DNA form, the CDR3 reads TGTGCCAGCAGCCTCGGACAGGGAGGGACAGATACGCAGTATTTT. The V gene is TRBV5-8, the J gene TRBJ2-3, with D tentatively TRBD1 (8 bases). Trimming pared 4 bases from V and 3 bases from J, leaving 15 bases between. The CDR3 sequence is 15 residues long. Germline values: CDR1 SGHTS, CDR2 YDEGEE.

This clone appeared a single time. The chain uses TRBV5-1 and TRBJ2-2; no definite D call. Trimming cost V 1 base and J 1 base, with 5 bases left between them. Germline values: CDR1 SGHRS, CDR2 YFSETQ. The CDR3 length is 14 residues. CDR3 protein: CASSLQQNTGELFF. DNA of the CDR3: TGCGCCAGCAGCTTGCAGCAGAACACCGGGGAGCTGTTTTTT.

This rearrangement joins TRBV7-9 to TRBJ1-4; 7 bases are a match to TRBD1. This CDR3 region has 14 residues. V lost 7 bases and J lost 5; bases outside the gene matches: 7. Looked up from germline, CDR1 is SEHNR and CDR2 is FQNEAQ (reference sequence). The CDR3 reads CASMGDRLNEKLFF. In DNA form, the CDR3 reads TGTGCCAGCATGGGGGACAGACTAAATGAAAAACTGTTTTTT.

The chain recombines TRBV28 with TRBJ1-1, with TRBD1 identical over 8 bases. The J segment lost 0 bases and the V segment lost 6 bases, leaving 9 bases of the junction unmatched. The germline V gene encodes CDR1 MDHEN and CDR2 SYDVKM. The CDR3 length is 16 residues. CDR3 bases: TGTGCCAGCAGCCGGGCAGGGGGCTTTTTGAACACTGAAGCTTTCTTT. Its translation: CASSRAGGFLNTEAFF.